This T cell receptor beta chain derives from a study of CD8 T cells in Susac syndrome. TCR beta sequencing was performed on blood CD8+ and CD4+ T cells. The multiple sclerosis controls were treatment-naive patients with relapsing-remitting disease that was stable or active. TEMRA cells were enriched by FACS, while CD8+ and CD4+ T cells were obtained through a negative isolation that was performed magnetically. RNA amounts of roughly 0.45 to 1 ug underwent reverse transcription with random hexamers. TCR beta CDR3 was amplified by immunoSEQ multiplex PCR. This amplification extended across 54 Vbeta and 13 Jbeta segments. One entry per CDR3 protein, called by TCRdb with MiXCR from the immunoSEQ multiplex PCR reads. In the table there are fewer than 200,000 distinct CDR3 sequences, approximately 95% of which are singletons. This CDR3 contains 14 residues. V gave up 5 bases and J gave up 4 bases; unmatched junction bases: 3. Germline V gene sequence: CDR1 LGHNT, CDR2 FRNRAP.

The chain has TRBV12-5 and TRBJ2-5; TRBD1 aligns across 11 bases. Source material: CD8+ T cells from PBMCs. The clonotype originates from a human donor with multiple sclerosis. CDR3 in amino acids: CASGADRGRETQYF. CDR3 bases: TGTGCTAGTGGTGCGGACAGGGGGCGAGAGACCCAGTACTTC.